This TCR beta chain appears in the sequencing data of a study of blood T cell repertoires in COVID-19. The CDR3 is 17 amino acids. V was clipped by 1 base and J by 8 bases; unmatched bases: 5. Germline values: CDR1 SEHNR, CDR2 FQNEAQ (reference sequence). Data came from immunoSEQ multiplex PCR; TCRdb stores just in-frame clones and leaves some out. The table records about 160,000 clones, approximately 84% of them present only once. Source material: peripheral blood. The receptor's source is a woman over 75 with acute or convalescent COVID-19. The genes are TRBV7-9 and TRBJ2-1; TRBD2 aligns across 16 bases. The CDR3 DNA reads TGTGCCAGCAGCTTAGGTTCCGGGACTAGCGGGAGGGATGAGCAGTTCTTC. Amino acid sequence: CASSLGSGTSGRDEQFF.